This T cell receptor (beta chain) was recorded in a study of response to subunit inactivated influenza vaccine. Germline trimming cut 6 bases from V and 4 bases from J; bases unmatched to any gene: 11. CDR1 and CDR2 from the germline V gene are LGHNA and YNFKEQ. The CDR3 covers 16 residues. TCRdb used MiXCR to reprocess the RT-PCR reads, holding one entry per CDR3 protein. The sample has 650,000 to 800,000 distinct CDR3 sequences, around 20% seen once. The starting material was PBMCs from blood, obtained 5 days after vaccination. The TCR originated in a man in his fifties who received an inactivated influenza vaccine. The V call is TRBV4-2, the J call TRBJ2-1; 8 positions match TRBD1. CDR3 DNA sequence: TGTGCCAGCAGTCTCAGGGACAGGTGGGATTACAATGAGCAGTTCTTC. Residues: CASSLRDRWDYNEQFF.